These T cell receptor beta chains were read from a single sample in a study of PD-1 blockade in classical Hodgkin lymphoma. The assay was immunoSEQ multiplex PCR, and TCRdb's table has in-frame clones only and misses some. This repertoire shows about 110,000 clones, 80% to 90% found once; its top ten account for approximately 20%. The specimen was peripheral blood mononuclear cells (PBMCs), collected before the second cycle of nivolumab. These receptors were obtained from a human donor with classical Hodgkin lymphoma. Each CDR3 is given with its conserved first and last residue.

V	J	CDR3
TRBV5-1	TRBJ1-4	CASSQGRSNEKLFF
TRBV28	TRBJ2-3	CASSFVAGNTDTQYF
TRBV10-2	TRBJ2-2	CARTPLGHSFYTGELFF
TRBV19	TRBJ2-1	CASSPLTGNEQFF
TRBV18	TRBJ2-7	CASSSGQGAVYEQYF
TRBV21-1	TRBJ2-3	CASSTRRRLSPTDTQYF
TRBV6-5	TRBJ1-2	CASSYGQHYGYTF
TRBV20-1	TRBJ1-1	CSAIKVTEAFF
TRBV11-1	TRBJ1-1	CASSRRPGTPNTEAFF
TRBV5-4	TRBJ1-2	CASSLWGAGKDGYTF
TRBV7-2	TRBJ2-2	CASSSNGQGAGELFF
TRBV19	TRBJ1-2	CASSIGGKGYTF
TRBV7-2	TRBJ2-1	CASSSPPDARQFF
TRBV19	TRBJ1-2	CASSLRDRFRGYTF
TRBV11-2	TRBJ2-5	CASSFRGRETQYF
TRBV10-3	TRBJ1-1	CAIRGPPQGNTEAFF
TRBV15	TRBJ2-5	CATSRDRWAGGPETQYF
TRBV7-2	TRBJ2-7	CASSARDRGSFYEQYF
TRBV29-1	TRBJ2-1	CSVEDKTWQGAGGGNEQFF
TRBV5-1	TRBJ2-3	CASSSTSGGDTQYF
TRBV29-1	TRBJ2-5	CSANARGPGLAGLQETQYF
TRBV28	TRBJ1-2	CASSLVRGAYGYTF
TRBV6-5	TRBJ2-6	CASNRRAGGANVLTF
TRBV7-7	TRBJ1-1	CASSLDGGRTEAFF
TRBV11-3	TRBJ2-4	CASSLDGGGHGKNIQYF
TRBV29-1	TRBJ2-1	CSVEWRGLTNNEQFF
TRBV12-5	TRBJ2-3	CASGSGLGRTDTQYF
TRBV15	TRBJ2-4	CATSAGGSRNIQYF
TRBV19	TRBJ1-5	CASSPRPHQPQHF
TRBV6-5	TRBJ2-3	CASSSVGYTDTQYF
TRBV7-2	TRBJ2-7	CASSTPLVQGGGYEQYF
TRBV2	TRBJ1-5	CASRDQLGNQPQHF
TRBV19	TRBJ1-1	CASSSAREGSNTEAFF
TRBV4-1	TRBJ2-7	CASSQAADTAYEQYF
TRBV4-2	TRBJ2-3	CASSQDRAGTYTDTQYF
TRBV28	TRBJ2-3	CASSRPGSGSTDTQYF
TRBV5-6	TRBJ2-3	CASSSGPHTDTQYF
TRBV6-1	TRBJ2-2	CASSEAEGTGELFF
TRBV10-3	TRBJ1-1	CAISERTEAFF
TRBV12-5	TRBJ2-3	CASGRGGFGDTQYF
TRBV4-2	TRBJ2-2	CASSQAGQSHTAGELFF
TRBV7-2	TRBJ2-5	CASSLLAGQETQYF
TRBV27	TRBJ2-7	CASRTLLAGVYEQYF
TRBV21-1	TRBJ2-4	CASSISREYF
TRBV6-1	TRBJ2-1	CASSADRGPNLGEQFF
TRBV11-2	TRBJ2-1	CASSLALAGGRSYNEQFF
TRBV11-3	TRBJ2-2	CASSLGTGQGNTGELFF
TRBV19	TRBJ2-7	CASLGPGGSYEQYF
TRBV10-2	TRBJ1-5	CASGEVYSNQPQHF